Presented here are 5 T cell receptor beta chains from one specimen sequenced in a study of a mutant IDH1 vaccine in newly diagnosed glioma. Time point in this sample: week 5, during vaccination. Topical imiquimod accompanied each vaccine dose, which consisted of 300 ug of mutant IDH1 20-mer peptide. The antigens these receptors bind are not known. The method was immunoSEQ multiplex PCR; TCRdb's version includes in-frame clones alone and lacks a portion of them. The sample holds tens of thousands of clones, approximately 86% seen once. This specimen was PBMCs, taken from a glioma patient whose treatment included an IDH1 peptide vaccine. These TCRs come from a woman younger than 30 with glioma. Some clones in this sample may be carry-over from other donors' samples.

CDR3 protein: CASSLVAERGNQPQHF. The CDR3 nucleotides read TGTGCCAGCAGCTTAGTCGCGGAGAGGGGCAATCAGCCCCAGCATTTT. The V call is TRBV7-2, the J call TRBJ1-5; D is undetermined. CDR3 size: 16 residues. The germline CDR1 and CDR2 sequences are SGHTA and FQGNSA. Trimming left V 1 base short and J 2 bases short, with 12 bases between. Supplemented by reference TRBV7-2 and TRBJ1-5, the full variable domain reads GAGVSQSPSNKVTEKGKDVELRCDPISGHTALYWYRQSLGQGLEFLIYFQGNSAPDKSGLPSDRFSAERTGGSVSTLTIQRTQQEDSAVYLCASSLVAERGNQPQHFGDGTRLSIL.

The chain carries TRBV30 and TRBJ2-2, with D possibly being TRBD2 (6 bases). V shed 3 bases and J shed 3 bases, with 11 bases lying between them. CDR1 GTSNPN and CDR2 SVGIG come from the germline V gene (reference sequence). The CDR3 runs to 14 residues. The CDR3 protein is CAWREGSDTGELFF. The CDR3 coding sequence is TGTGCCTGGAGGGAGGGCAGCGACACCGGGGAGCTGTTTTTT.

The gene calls are TRBV7-2 and TRBJ2-5, with 9 bases that match TRBD2. The V segment lost 5 bases and the J segment 6 bases; nucleotides outside the gene matches: 7. The CDR3 has 14 residues. The germline CDR1 and CDR2 sequences are SGHTA and FQGNSA. CDR3 nucleotides: TGTGCCAGCAGCGGCGGGGGGGGGATGCAGACCCAGTACTTC. Translated, it gives CASSGGGGMQTQYF.

The chain links TRBV7-9 to TRBJ2-1; 7 nucleotides line up with TRBD2. The V segment lost 5 bases and the J segment 11 bases; nucleotides outside the gene matches: 9. Germline CDR1 reads SEHNR; CDR2 reads FQNEAQ (reference sequence). The CDR3 spans 13 residues. CDR3 DNA sequence: TGTGCCAGCAGCCCAAACACCGGGACTAAGCAGTTCTTC. It translates to CASSPNTGTKQFF.

This rearrangement joins TRBV11-3 to TRBJ1-1; 9 positions agree with TRBD1. This CDR3 contains 15 residues. Trimming cost V 1 base and J 5 bases; bases outside gene matches: 5. Germline CDR1 and CDR2: SGHNT and YENEEA. The CDR3 is CASSLVGGQGTEAFF. DNA for the CDR3: TGTGCCAGCAGCTTAGTCGGCGGACAGGGGACTGAAGCTTTCTTT.